The rows below give T cell receptor beta chains drawn from one sample of a study of cytomegalovirus exposure and HLA in healthy donors. The repertoire was sequenced with immunoSEQ multiplex PCR; TCRdb's copy has only in-frame clones and lacks some. The sample includes about 100,000 clones, about four fifths of them seen just once. The sample taken for sequencing was PBMCs. All receptors come from a woman aged 40 to 50 in good health and CMV-seronegative. Both conserved end residues are part of each CDR3. A D gene is named only where the DNA matches it firmly. Size tells how often a clone was seen (once, few, many) or the class of an expanded clone, and some rows leave it out.

size	D	J	V	CDR3	DNA
NA	NA	TRBJ1-4	TRBV7-8	CASSAAITGNEKLFF	TGTGCCAGCAGCGCAGCCATCACGGGGAATGAAAAACTGTTTTTT
NA	TRBD2	TRBJ2-1	TRBV9	CASSAAGAEFNEQFF	TGTGCCAGCAGCGCTGCGGGAGCGGAGTTCAATGAGCAGTTCTTC
NA	NA	TRBJ1-6	TRBV7-9	CASSLIVTSANSPLHF	TGTGCCAGCAGCTTAATCGTGACATCGGCAAATTCACCCCTCCACTTT
few	NA	TRBJ2-2	TRBV20-1	CNRGNTGELFF	TGCAATCGCGGGAACACCGGGGAGCTGTTTTTT
NA	NA	TRBJ2-5	TRBV7-9	CASSLGTPFQETQYF	TGTGCCAGCAGCCTCGGGACACCTTTTCAAGAGACCCAGTACTTC
once	TRBD1	TRBJ1-2	TRBV5-1	CASSFTGQGGPSYGYTF	TGCGCCAGCAGCTTTACGGGACAGGGGGGACCCTCGTATGGCTACACCTTC
NA	NA	TRBJ2-2	TRBV5-1	CASSLATGNTGELFF	TGCGCCAGCAGCTTGGCTACGGGGAACACCGGGGAGCTGTTTTTT
NA	TRBD2	TRBJ2-5	TRBV5-6	CASSSEGLAAIQETQYF	TGTGCCAGCAGCTCAGAAGGACTAGCGGCTATACAAGAGACCCAGTACTTC
NA	NA	TRBJ2-2	TRBV4-1	CASSQDLKLGDHGELFF	TGCGCCAGCAGCCAAGATCTAAAGCTAGGGGATCACGGGGAGCTGTTTTTT
few	TRBD1	TRBJ2-7	TRBV19	CASSRDRDLGEQYF	TGTGCCAGTAGTAGAGACAGGGATTTAGGCGAGCAGTACTTC
NA	TRBD2	TRBJ2-7	TRBV4-3	CASSHGTSVGEQYF	TGCGCCAGCAGCCATGGGACTAGCGTTGGCGAGCAGTACTTC
NA	NA	TRBJ1-4	TRBV28	CASSGNPGWPKLFF	TGTGCCAGCAGTGGAAACCCGGGGTGGCCAAAACTGTTTTTT
NA	NA	TRBJ1-5	TRBV4-3	CASSQERGSNQPQHF	TGCGCCAGCAGCCAAGAAAGGGGGAGCAATCAGCCCCAGCATTTT
few	NA	TRBJ1-2	TRBV30	CAWSSMAGISKPWNGYTF	TGTGCCTGGAGTAGTATGGCAGGCATATCGAAACCTTGGAATGGCTACACCTTC
few	TRBD1	TRBJ2-3	TRBV6-5	CASSYGPTGGRNTQYF	TGTGCCAGCAGTTACGGCCCGACAGGGGGCCGGAATACGCAGTATTTT
NA	NA	TRBJ2-1	TRBV14	CANRPSSYNEQFF	TGTGCCAACAGGCCGAGCTCCTACAATGAGCAGTTCTTC
NA	NA	TRBJ2-3	TRBV5-1	CASMGGTFTDTQYF	TGCGCCAGCATGGGGGGAACCTTCACAGATACGCAGTATTTT
NA	TRBD1	TRBJ2-7	TRBV28	CASSLQGVYEQYF	TGTGCCAGCAGTTTACAGGGGGTTTACGAGCAGTACTTC
NA	NA	TRBJ1-4	TRBV19	CASSRLRALNEKLFF	TGTGCCAGTAGTCGACTGAGAGCCCTGAATGAAAAACTGTTTTTT
NA	NA	TRBJ2-7	TRBV7-3	CASSLSGTGEQYF	TGTGCCAGCAGCCTTAGCGGGACAGGGGAGCAGTACTTC
NA	TRBD2	TRBJ2-7	TRBV5-6	CASSFQGTSGYEQYF	TGTGCCAGCAGCTTTCAGGGGACTAGCGGATACGAGCAGTACTTC
NA	NA	TRBJ1-5	TRBV7-8	CASSTTLEQPQHF	TGTGCCAGCAGCACCACTCTAGAGCAGCCCCAGCATTTT
NA	NA	TRBJ1-1	TRBV11-2	CASSLVEGVRTEAFF	TGTGCCAGCAGCTTAGTAGAAGGGGTAAGGACTGAAGCTTTCTTT
few	NA	TRBJ2-7	TRBV19	CASSIDTSIGEQYF	TGTGCCAGTAGTATAGATACTAGCATCGGCGAGCAGTACTTC
once	NA	TRBJ2-3	TRBV19	CASSLAPRRAGTDTQYF	TGTGCCAGTAGCCTAGCACCTCGACGGGCGGGCACAGATACGCAGTATTTT
NA	TRBD2	TRBJ2-5	TRBV2	CASTPPSGQETQYF	TGTGCCAGCACGCCCCCTAGCGGACAAGAGACCCAGTACTTC
few	TRBD1	TRBJ1-5	TRBV7-2	CASSQQGAINQPQHF	TGTGCCAGCAGCCAACAGGGGGCCATCAATCAGCCCCAGCATTTT
NA	TRBD2	TRBJ2-1	TRBV9	CASSGGSGGAYNEQFF	TGTGCCAGCAGCGGCGGGAGCGGGGGGGCTTACAATGAGCAGTTCTTC
few	TRBD2	TRBJ2-3	TRBV6-5	CASSYSAGGFTDTQYF	TGTGCCAGCAGTTACTCTGCGGGAGGGTTCACAGATACGCAGTATTTT
NA	NA	TRBJ2-2	TRBV7-9	CASSLETSENTGELFF	TGTGCCAGCAGCTTAGAAACGTCAGAGAACACCGGGGAGCTGTTTTTT
NA	TRBD1	TRBJ2-7	TRBV6-5	CASSYDRDRGYEQYF	TGTGCCAGCAGCTACGACCGGGACAGGGGATACGAGCAGTACTTC
once	TRBD2	TRBJ2-7	TRBV10-3	CAIRSAGGSSYEQYF	TGTGCCATCAGGAGCGCGGGAGGGTCCTCCTACGAGCAGTACTTC
NA	TRBD1	TRBJ2-1	TRBV19	CASSIRGTGNWEQFF	TGTGCCAGTAGTATAAGGGGGACAGGGAACTGGGAGCAGTTCTTC
NA	TRBD2	TRBJ2-5	TRBV28	CASSRRLAGEGQETQYF	TGTGCCAGCAGCCGACGACTAGCGGGAGAGGGGCAAGAGACCCAGTACTTC
NA	TRBD1	TRBJ2-7	TRBV10-3	CAISDPPRGIKDEQYF	TGTGCCATCAGTGACCCCCCCAGGGGGATCAAGGACGAGCAGTACTTC
NA	TRBD2	TRBJ2-3	TRBV7-9	CASSYIAGGTTDTQYF	TGTGCCAGCAGTTATATAGCGGGAGGGACCACAGATACGCAGTATTTT
NA	NA	TRBJ2-7	TRBV7-9	CSSSLLEVSYEQYF	TGTTCCAGCAGCTTATTGGAGGTCTCCTACGAGCAGTACTTC
NA	NA	TRBJ2-7	TRBV10-2	CASISGNYEQYF	TGCGCCAGTATTAGCGGTAACTACGAGCAGTACTTC
NA	TRBD2	TRBJ2-1	TRBV12-5	CASAGTRHEQFF	TGTGCTAGCGCCGGGACTAGGCATGAGCAGTTCTTC
NA	TRBD2	TRBJ2-3	TRBV5-6	CASSLPIGTSGEPDTQYF	TGTGCCAGCAGCTTGCCGATAGGGACTAGCGGGGAACCAGATACGCAGTATTTT
once	NA	TRBJ2-5	TRBV28	CASSPEETQYF	TGTGCCAGCAGCCCCGAAGAGACCCAGTACTTC
NA	TRBD1	TRBJ1-5	TRBV11-2	CASSIGTGVGNQPQHF	TGTGCCAGCAGCATCGGGACAGGGGTCGGTAATCAGCCCCAGCATTTT
once	TRBD1	TRBJ2-7	TRBV7-2	CASRPTGGAVYEQYF	TGTGCCAGCAGACCGACAGGGGGCGCCGTGTACGAGCAGTACTTC
few	NA	TRBJ1-4	TRBV2	CASSEATANEKLFF	TGTGCCAGCAGTGAAGCGACAGCTAATGAAAAACTGTTTTTT
once	TRBD2	TRBJ2-5	TRBV7-9	CASSLGRAGGQETQYF	TGTGCCAGCAGCTTAGGCAGGGCCGGGGGGCAAGAGACCCAGTACTTC
NA	NA	TRBJ2-3	TRBV7-3	CASSPGYERGQDTQYF	TGTGCCAGCAGCCCCGGGTATGAGCGGGGACAAGATACGCAGTATTTT
NA	TRBD2	TRBJ2-3	TRBV6-5	CASRPAGMGDTQYF	TGTGCCAGCAGGCCAGCGGGGATGGGAGATACGCAGTATTTT
once	NA	TRBJ1-1	TRBV5-1	CASSTTVNTEAFF	TGCGCCAGCAGCACGACAGTGAACACTGAAGCTTTCTTT
NA	TRBD2	TRBJ2-7	TRBV19	CASSILFTSGRDDTYEQYF	TGTGCCAGTAGTATATTATTTACTAGCGGGAGGGACGACACCTACGAGCAGTACTTC
few	NA	TRBJ2-7	TRBV2	CAASLDDTYEQYF	TGTGCCGCTAGCCTAGACGATACCTACGAGCAGTACTTC
NA	TRBD2	TRBJ2-7	TRBV7-9	CSSSLERQTSAASYEQYF	TGTTCCAGCAGCTTAGAGCGACAGACTAGCGCCGCCTCCTACGAGCAGTACTTC